This passage covers 27 T cell receptor beta chains from one sample sequenced in a study of blood T cell repertoires in COVID-19. The method was immunoSEQ multiplex PCR; TCRdb's version includes in-frame clones alone and lacks a portion of them. The sample has hundreds of thousands of clones, 84% seen once. Sequencing used peripheral blood. Every receptor here comes from a human donor in a cohort sampled during active COVID-19.

This sequence joins TRBV10-2 and TRBJ2-7, with 7 bases aligning to TRBD2. CDR3 length: 13 amino acids. V dropped 7 bases and J dropped 6; count of bases not matched to a gene: 9. CDR1 and CDR2 from the germline V gene are WSHSY and SAAADI. This CDR3 is CASTPREGGEQYF. In nucleotides, the CDR3 is TGCGCCAGCACCCCGAGGGAGGGCGGCGAGCAGTACTTC.

The rearrangement joins TRBV19 to TRBJ1-4, with 8 bases that match TRBD1. This CDR3 comprises 15 residues. The V gene end was trimmed by 5 bases and the J gene end by 8 bases; junction bases not matched to a gene: 10. Germline V gives CDR1 LNHDA, CDR2 SQIVND (reference sequence). CDR3 sequence reads: CASSRTGTGEEKLFF. CDR3 sequence (DNA): TGTGCCAGTAGTCGCACTGGGACAGGAGAAGAAAAACTGTTTTTT. Together with reference TRBV19 and TRBJ1-4, the CDR3 gives the full variable domain: DGGITQSPKYLFRKEGQNVTLSCEQNLNHDAMYWYRQDPGQGLRLIYYSQIVNDFQKGDIAEGYSVSREKKESFPLTVTSAQKNPTAFYLCASSRTGTGEEKLFFGSGTQLSVL.

This chain uses TRBV18 with TRBJ2-7; 9 positions match TRBD1. The germline gives CDR1 KGHSH, CDR2 LQKENI. The CDR3 spans 13 residues. Trimming at V came to 4 bases and at J to 6 bases, leaving 4 bases not matched to a gene. In nucleotides, the CDR3 is TGTGCCAGCTCACGGGACAGGGTCGCCGAGCAGTACTTC. It codes for CASSRDRVAEQYF.

The chain joins TRBV29-1 to TRBJ2-2, with no clear D. Germline V gene data show CDR1 as SQVTM and CDR2 as ANQGSEA. The CDR3 spans 13 residues. CDR3 residues: CAESASNTGELFF. DNA for the CDR3: TGCGCCGAAAGCGCCTCGAACACCGGGGAGCTGTTTTTT.

The chain has TRBV5-1 and TRBJ2-3; perhaps TRBD2 as D (5 bases). In germline, CDR1 is SGHRS, CDR2 YFSETQ. The CDR3 totals 15 residues. V was trimmed by 0 bases and J by 4 bases, leaving 12 bases between them. In DNA, the CDR3 is TGCGCCAGCAGCTTGGGCGGAGGCGGGTCAGATACGCAGTATTTT. Translated: CASSLGGGGSDTQYF.

The chain uses TRBV6-1 and TRBJ1-5; the match to TRBD1 covers 9 bases. CDR1 and CDR2 (germline): MNHNS, SASEGT. V shed 3 bases, J shed 3 bases, and the junction held 6 bases outside the gene matches. The CDR3 covers 16 residues. In DNA form, the CDR3 reads TGTGCCAGCAGTGACTGGACAGGGGCGAACAATCAGCCCCAGCATTTT. Translated: CASSDWTGANNQPQHF.

This clone was counted a single time. V is TRBV6-6 and J is TRBJ1-5, with D perhaps TRBD1 (5 bases). CDR3 length equals 16 residues. Germline V lookup: CDR1 MNHNY, CDR2 SVGAGI (reference sequence). V was trimmed by 6 bases and J by 3 bases, leaving 18 bases between them. This CDR3 is CASRPQLGGDNQPQHF. The CDR3 nucleotides read TGTGCCAGCAGGCCCCAATTGGGAGGGGACAATCAGCCCCAGCATTTT.

The J gene is TRBJ2-1, the V gene TRBV5-4, with D possibly being TRBD1 (6 bases). CDR3 length: 18 residues. The V gene's germline CDR1 is SGHNT and CDR2 YYREEE (reference sequence). With 3 bases removed from V and 4 bases from J, the gap between germline ends came to 23 bases. CDR3 sequence (DNA): TGTGCCAGCAGCTCATCCAGGGTAGGGGGAATGGGATACAATGAGCAGTTCTTC. Translated: CASSSSRVGGMGYNEQFF.

The V and J genes are TRBV10-3 and TRBJ2-1; D gene uncertain. Trimming shortened V by 4 bases and J by 5 bases, and 6 bases separated the two germline ends. The CDR3 is 12 amino acids. From germline, CDR1 is ENHRY and CDR2 SYGVKD. The CDR3 sequence: CAISVGDNEQFF. The CDR3 DNA is TGTGCCATCAGTGTTGGAGACAATGAGCAGTTCTTC.

V and J are TRBV7-9 and TRBJ1-5; the D gene is possibly TRBD1 (6 bases). The germline V gene has CDR1 SEHNR and CDR2 FQNEAQ (reference sequence). Trimming left V 5 bases short and J 7 bases short, with 18 bases between. CDR3 length: 15 residues. The CDR3 sequence: CASSPEGGRLQPQHF. The CDR3 coding sequence is TGTGCCAGCAGCCCCGAAGGGGGACGACTACAGCCCCAGCATTTT.

The chain links TRBV2 to TRBJ2-1; 14 bases align to TRBD2. In germline, CDR1 is SNHLY, CDR2 FYNNEI. V lost 4 bases to trimming and J lost 9 bases; unmatched junction nucleotides: 5. This CDR3 is built from 15 residues. DNA for the CDR3: TGTGCCAGCAGTGCAAGACTAGCGGGGGGGGTTGAGCAGTTCTTC. Encoded protein: CASSARLAGGVEQFF. Looking up the rest from reference TRBV2 and TRBJ2-1 gives the full variable domain: EPEVTQTPSHQVTQMGQEVILRCVPISNHLYFYWYRQILGQKVEFLVSFYNNEISEKSEIFDDQFSVERPDGSNFTLKIRSTKLEDSAMYFCASSARLAGGVEQFFGPGTRLTVL.

V and J are TRBV27 and TRBJ2-1; D might be TRBD2 (6 bases). Trimming removed 10 bases from V and 9 bases from J, with 19 bases in between. This CDR3 contains 13 residues. The germline gives CDR1 MNHEY, CDR2 SMNVEV (reference sequence). Here the CDR3 reads CATRTTNVGEQFF. Written as DNA, the CDR3 is TGTGCCACCAGGACTACAAATGTTGGTGAGCAGTTCTTC.

This clone was seen more than once but under ten times. CDR3 protein: CASSQERTAMNTEAFF. CDR3 DNA sequence: TGTGCCAGCAGCCAAGAGCGGACAGCCATGAACACTGAAGCTTTCTTT. The chain uses TRBV4-2 and TRBJ1-1, with D possibly being TRBD1 (6 bases). This CDR3 comprises 16 residues. Trimming took off 0 bases at V and 0 bases at J, with 11 bases between the two ends. Germline V lookup: CDR1 LGHNA, CDR2 YNFKEQ.

V usage is TRBV18 and J usage is TRBJ2-3; tentative D call: TRBD2 (5 bases). There are 14 residues in the CDR3. Germline V lookup: CDR1 KGHSH, CDR2 LQKENI. V was shortened by 2 bases and J by 2 bases, with 8 bases between the two germline ends. The CDR3 protein is CASSPGLFTDTQYF. CDR3 in DNA: TGTGCCAGCTCACCAGGACTTTTCACAGATACGCAGTATTTT. The variable domain in full, with the rest retrieved from reference TRBV18 and TRBJ2-3, is NAGVMQNPRHLVRRRGQEARLRCSPMKGHSHVYWYRQLPEEGLKFMVYLQKENIIDESGMPKERFSAEFPKEGPSILRIQQVVRGDSAAYFCASSPGLFTDTQYFGPGTRLTVL.

The chain employs TRBV19 and TRBJ1-2; no clear D. The ends were cut back, 3 bases at V and 8 bases at J, with 16 bases in the middle. Per germline, CDR1 LNHDA and CDR2 SQIVND (reference sequence). This CDR3 region has 14 residues. The CDR3 sequence: CASSMRGSTSGYTF. CDR3 DNA: TGTGCCAGTAGTATGCGAGGGAGTACCAGCGGCTACACCTTC.

This chain links TRBV11-1 with TRBJ1-1; D ambiguous. V was trimmed by 5 bases and J by 3 bases, leaving 10 bases between them. Germline V CDR1 and CDR2: SGHAT, FQDESV (reference sequence). CDR3 length equals 13 residues. CDR3 nucleotide sequence: TGTGCCAGCAGCCTTCCCCCTTACACTGAAGCTTTCTTT. This sequence encodes CASSLPPYTEAFF. Full variable domain (outside the CDR3, taken from reference TRBV11-1 and TRBJ1-1): EAEVAQSPRYKITEKSQAVAFWCDPISGHATLYWYRQILGQGPELLVQFQDESVVDDSQLPKDRFSAERLKGVDSTLKIQPAELGDSAMYLCASSLPPYTEAFFGQGTRLTVV.

This sequence joins TRBV5-5 and TRBJ2-3; TRBD1 matches 9 bases. The length of the CDR3 is 19 residues. CDR1 is SGHKS, CDR2 YYEKEE, per germline (reference sequence). With 5 bases clipped from V and 2 bases from J, the junction kept 18 bases outside the gene matches. The CDR3 reads CASRTFLGTGFLNTDTQYF. As DNA, the CDR3 is TGTGCCAGCAGAACTTTTCTTGGGACAGGGTTTTTGAACACAGATACGCAGTATTTT.

This clone was recorded once. CDR3 sequence (DNA): TGTGCCAGCAGTGAAGGGAGGGGTATTATATACGAGCAGTACTTC. It yields the protein CASSEGRGIIYEQYF. The rearrangement links TRBV2 to TRBJ2-7, with a possible D match to TRBD2 (6 bases). With 1 base removed from V and 4 bases from J, the gap between germline ends came to 14 bases. Germline CDR1 SNHLY, CDR2 FYNNEI. The CDR3 is made up of 15 amino acids.

The gene calls are TRBV7-2 and TRBJ1-2, with 8 bases fitting TRBD1. The CDR3 is made up of 13 amino acids. The ends lost 5 bases at V and 6 bases at J; junction bases unmatched: 5. Germline V CDR1 and CDR2: SGHTA, FQGNSA. CDR3 protein: CASSADRDHGYTF. CDR3 DNA: TGTGCCAGCAGCGCGGACAGGGACCATGGCTACACCTTC.

J is TRBJ1-3 and V is TRBV2; D unresolved. CDR1 and CDR2 from the germline V gene are SNHLY and FYNNEI. Trimming stripped 6 bases from V and 5 bases from J, with 8 bases between. The CDR3 consists of 12 residues. The CDR3 protein is CASSVTRNTIYF. In nucleotides, the CDR3 is TGTGCCAGCAGCGTAACAAGAAACACCATATATTTT.

V and J are TRBV6-5 and TRBJ2-7; weak D call: TRBD1 (5 bases). Germline V gives CDR1 MNHEY, CDR2 SVGAGI. Trimming took off 0 bases at V and 0 bases at J, with 9 bases between the two ends. The CDR3 has 15 residues. The CDR3 nucleotides are TGTGCCAGCAGTTACTCCAGGGCCCCCTCCTACGAGCAGTACTTC. Translation: CASSYSRAPSYEQYF.

This clone showed up just a few times. This sequence joins TRBV11-2 and TRBJ2-3; 10 nucleotides line up with TRBD1. Trimming took 5 bases from V and 3 from J; bases not matched to a gene: 5. From germline, CDR1 is SGHAT and CDR2 FQNNGV. This CDR3 region has 15 residues. CDR3 sequence reads: CASSDRGRRTDTQYF. The CDR3 coding sequence is TGTGCCAGCAGCGACAGGGGGCGCCGGACAGATACGCAGTATTTT.

V is TRBV6-5 and J is TRBJ2-1, with 10 nucleotides matching TRBD1. The CDR3 extends over 14 amino acids. Germline V gene data show CDR1 as MNHEY and CDR2 as SVGAGI. V dropped 6 bases and J dropped 8; count of bases not matched to a gene: 7. The CDR3 protein is CASSPGTGVDEQFF. As DNA, the CDR3 is TGTGCCAGCAGCCCCGGGACAGGGGTGGATGAGCAGTTCTTC.

The chain is built from TRBV19 and TRBJ2-7, with D perhaps TRBD1 (5 bases). The CDR3 spans 14 residues. Germline V gene sequence: CDR1 LNHDA, CDR2 SQIVND (reference sequence). V shed 3 bases and J shed 6 bases, with 15 bases lying between them. CDR3 residues: CASSILAGYGEQYF. Here the CDR3 DNA reads TGTGCCAGTAGTATCTTGGCAGGGTACGGCGAGCAGTACTTC. Full variable domain (rest looked up from reference TRBV19 and TRBJ2-7): DGGITQSPKYLFRKEGQNVTLSCEQNLNHDAMYWYRQDPGQGLRLIYYSQIVNDFQKGDIAEGYSVSREKKESFPLTVTSAQKNPTAFYLCASSILAGYGEQYFGPGTRLTVT.

This clone was recorded only once. The chain carries TRBV27 and TRBJ2-4, with TRBD2 as a possible D gene (5 bases). The V end was cut by 11 bases, the J end by 6 bases, with 23 bases between. The CDR3 loop spans 15 amino acids. Germline-derived CDR1 and CDR2 are MNHEY and SMNVEV (reference sequence). The CDR3 sequence: CALHGSRSGRNIQYF. CDR3 DNA: TGTGCCCTCCACGGGTCGCGGTCGGGGAGAAACATTCAGTACTTC.

This clone was picked up a small number of times. The chain recombines TRBV5-1 with TRBJ2-5; 12 bases agree with TRBD2. Germline lookup yields CDR1 SGHRS and CDR2 YFSETQ. The CDR3 contains 17 residues. Losses at the gene ends were 0 bases for V and 2 bases for J; bases not matched to a gene: 5. CDR3 in amino acids: CASSLAPTSGRQETQYF. DNA of the CDR3: TGCGCCAGCAGCTTGGCCCCGACTAGCGGGAGACAAGAGACCCAGTACTTC.

The rearrangement uses TRBV6-9 and TRBJ1-5; D uncertain. Germline CDR1 is MNHGY and CDR2 is SVAAGI. The CDR3 is 14 amino acids. The V end was cut by 10 bases, the J end by 1 base, with 14 bases between. In nucleotides, the CDR3 is TGTGCCATCTGCCGGAGGCAGAGCAATCAGCCCCAGCATTTT. This translates into CAICRRQSNQPQHF.